One T cell receptor (beta chain) is described in this entry. Assay: immunoSEQ multiplex PCR; the TCRdb copy retains only in-frame clones and omits some. The sample shows 29,000 or so clones, nearly 90% of them seen only once. These data belong to a study of control samples from healthy donors and cancer patients. The germline V gene encodes CDR1 LNHDA and CDR2 SQIVND (reference sequence). There are 12 residues in the CDR3. After removal of 8 bases from V and 3 bases from J, the junction contained 4 bases not matched to a gene. Material for sequencing was formalin-fixed, paraffin-embedded tissue. The sequence derives from a female donor with melanoma. The chain joins TRBV19 to TRBJ2-7; the match to TRBD2 covers 7 bases. The CDR3 DNA sequence: TGTGCCAGTGAAGGACTAGACTACGAGCAGTACTTC. Its protein is CASEGLDYEQYF.